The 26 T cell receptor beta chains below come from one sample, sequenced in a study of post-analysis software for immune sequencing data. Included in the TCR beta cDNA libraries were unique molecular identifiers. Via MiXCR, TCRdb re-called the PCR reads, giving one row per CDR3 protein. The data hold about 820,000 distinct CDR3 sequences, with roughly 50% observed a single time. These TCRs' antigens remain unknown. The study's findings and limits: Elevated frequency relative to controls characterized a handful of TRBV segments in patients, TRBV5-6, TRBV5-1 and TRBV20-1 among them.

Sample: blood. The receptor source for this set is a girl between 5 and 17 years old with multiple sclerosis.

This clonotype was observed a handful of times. The CDR3 loop reads CSASPLREGLYNEQFF. The CDR3 DNA is TGCAGTGCTAGCCCCTTGAGGGAGGGCCTATACAATGAGCAGTTCTTC. V is TRBV20-1 and J is TRBJ2-1; TRBD2 aligns across 7 bases. This CDR3 is 16 amino acids long. The trim removed 3 bases at V and 4 bases at J, leaving 12 bases unmatched. Germline loops: CDR1 DFQATT, CDR2 SNEGSKA (reference sequence).

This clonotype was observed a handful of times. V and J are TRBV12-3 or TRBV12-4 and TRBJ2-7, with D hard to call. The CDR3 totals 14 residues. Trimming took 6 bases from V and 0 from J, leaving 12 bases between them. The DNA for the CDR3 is TGTGCCAGCAGCCCCAGGATCCTCTCCTACGAGCAGTACTTC. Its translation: CASSPRILSYEQYF.

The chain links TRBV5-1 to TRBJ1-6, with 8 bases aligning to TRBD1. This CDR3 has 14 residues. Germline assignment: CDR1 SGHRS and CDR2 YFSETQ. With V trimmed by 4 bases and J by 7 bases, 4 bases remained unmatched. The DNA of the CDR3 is TGCGCCAGCAGCGAGGGACAGGAGAATTCACCCCTCCACTTT. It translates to CASSEGQENSPLHF.

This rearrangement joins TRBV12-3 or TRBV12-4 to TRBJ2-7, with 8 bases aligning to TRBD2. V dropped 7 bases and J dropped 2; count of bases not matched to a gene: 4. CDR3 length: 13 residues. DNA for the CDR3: TGTGCCAGCAAGATAGCGGGGCCCTACGAGCAGTACTTC. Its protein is CASKIAGPYEQYF.

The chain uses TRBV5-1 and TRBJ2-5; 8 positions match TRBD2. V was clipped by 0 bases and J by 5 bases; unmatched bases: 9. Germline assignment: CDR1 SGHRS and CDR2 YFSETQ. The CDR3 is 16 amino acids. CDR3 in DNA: TGCGCCAGCAGCTTGGTTGATGGACTAGCCCCGGAGACCCAGTACTTC. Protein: CASSLVDGLAPETQYF. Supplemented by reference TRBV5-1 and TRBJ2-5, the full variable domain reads KAGVTQTPRYLIKTRGQQVTLSCSPISGHRSVSWYQQTPGQGLQFLFEYFSETQRNKGNFPGRFSGRQFSNSRSEMNVSTLELGDSALYLCASSLVDGLAPETQYFGPGTRLLVL.

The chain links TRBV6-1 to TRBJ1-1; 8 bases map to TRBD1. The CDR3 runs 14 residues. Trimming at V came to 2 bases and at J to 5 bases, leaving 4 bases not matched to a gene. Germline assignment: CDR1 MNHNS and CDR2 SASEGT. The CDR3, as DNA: TGTGCCAGCAGTGAACAGGGGGCGAGGACTGAAGCTTTCTTT. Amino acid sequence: CASSEQGARTEAFF.

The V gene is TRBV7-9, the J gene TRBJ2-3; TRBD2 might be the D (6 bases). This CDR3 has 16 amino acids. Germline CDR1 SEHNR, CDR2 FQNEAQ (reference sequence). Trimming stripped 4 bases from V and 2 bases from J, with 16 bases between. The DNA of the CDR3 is TGTGCCAGCAGCTCTCCCCGGGGAGGCTACACAGATACGCAGTATTTT. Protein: CASSSPRGGYTDTQYF.

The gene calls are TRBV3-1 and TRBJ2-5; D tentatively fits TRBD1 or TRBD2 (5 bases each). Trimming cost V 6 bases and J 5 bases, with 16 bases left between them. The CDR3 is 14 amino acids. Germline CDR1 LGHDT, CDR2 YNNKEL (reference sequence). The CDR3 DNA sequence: TGTGCCAGCAGTTCATCGCCCTGGGGGGAGACCCAGTACTTC. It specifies CASSSSPWGETQYF.

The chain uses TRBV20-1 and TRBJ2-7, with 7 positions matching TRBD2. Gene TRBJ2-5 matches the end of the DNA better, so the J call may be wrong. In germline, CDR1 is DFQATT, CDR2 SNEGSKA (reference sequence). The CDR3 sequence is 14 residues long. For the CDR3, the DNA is TGCAGTGCCACGGGGGAGCGGGATGCGGAGACCCAGTACTTC. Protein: CSATGERDAETQYF.

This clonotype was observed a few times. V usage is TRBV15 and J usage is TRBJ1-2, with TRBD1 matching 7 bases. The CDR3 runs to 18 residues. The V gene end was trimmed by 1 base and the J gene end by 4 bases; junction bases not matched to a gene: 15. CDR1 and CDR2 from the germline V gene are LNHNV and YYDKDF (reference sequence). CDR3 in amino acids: CATSRGWERGPLGYGYTF. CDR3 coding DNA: TGTGCCACCAGCAGAGGCTGGGAGAGGGGGCCGCTGGGCTATGGCTACACCTTC.

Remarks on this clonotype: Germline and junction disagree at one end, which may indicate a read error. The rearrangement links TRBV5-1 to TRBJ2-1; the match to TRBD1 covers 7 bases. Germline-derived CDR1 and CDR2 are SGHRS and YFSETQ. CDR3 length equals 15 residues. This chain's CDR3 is CASSLAGTAYNEQVF. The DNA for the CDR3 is TGCGCCAGCAGCTTGGCTGGGACAGCCTACAATGAGCAGGTCTTC.

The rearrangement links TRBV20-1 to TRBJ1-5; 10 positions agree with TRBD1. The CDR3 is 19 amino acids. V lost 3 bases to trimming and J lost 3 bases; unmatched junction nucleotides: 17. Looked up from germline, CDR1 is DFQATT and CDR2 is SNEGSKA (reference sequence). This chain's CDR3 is CSASPSFRQGAYINQPQHF. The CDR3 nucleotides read TGCAGTGCTAGCCCCTCCTTCAGACAGGGGGCGTATATCAATCAGCCCCAGCATTTT.

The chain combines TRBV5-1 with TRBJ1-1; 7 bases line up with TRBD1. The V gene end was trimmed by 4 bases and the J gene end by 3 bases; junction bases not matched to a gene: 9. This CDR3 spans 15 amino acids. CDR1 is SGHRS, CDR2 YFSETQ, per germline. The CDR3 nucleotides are TGCGCCAGCAGCGAAGGACAGGCCTTGTACACTGAAGCTTTCTTT. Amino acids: CASSEGQALYTEAFF.

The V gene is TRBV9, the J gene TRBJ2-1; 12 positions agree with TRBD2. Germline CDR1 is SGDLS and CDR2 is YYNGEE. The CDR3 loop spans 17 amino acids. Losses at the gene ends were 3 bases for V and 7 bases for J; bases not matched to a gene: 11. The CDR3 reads CASSAPRTSGNDNEQFF. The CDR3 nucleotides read TGTGCCAGCAGCGCCCCCAGGACTAGCGGGAATGATAATGAGCAGTTCTTC.

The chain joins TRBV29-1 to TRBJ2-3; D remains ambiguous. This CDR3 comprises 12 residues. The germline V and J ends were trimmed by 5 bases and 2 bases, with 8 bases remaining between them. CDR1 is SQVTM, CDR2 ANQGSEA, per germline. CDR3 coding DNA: TGCAGCGTTAGAAGGGACACAGATACGCAGTATTTT. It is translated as CSVRRDTDTQYF.

CDR3 coding DNA: TGTGCCAGCAGCGGCGCGGGAGCCACTGAAGCTTTCTTT. Translation gives CASSGAGATEAFF. The chain uses TRBV7-9 and TRBJ1-1; D not resolved. CDR1 is SEHNR and CDR2 is FQNEAQ in the germline V gene (reference sequence). The V end was cut by 5 bases, the J end by 4 bases, with 11 bases between. The CDR3 has 13 residues.

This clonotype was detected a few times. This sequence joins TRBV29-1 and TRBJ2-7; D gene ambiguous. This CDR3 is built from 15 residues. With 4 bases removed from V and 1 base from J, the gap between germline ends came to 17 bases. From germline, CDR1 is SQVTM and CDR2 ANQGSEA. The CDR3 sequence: CSVGLVLGHSYEQYF. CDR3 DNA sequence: TGCAGCGTTGGCTTGGTCCTTGGCCATTCCTACGAGCAGTACTTC.

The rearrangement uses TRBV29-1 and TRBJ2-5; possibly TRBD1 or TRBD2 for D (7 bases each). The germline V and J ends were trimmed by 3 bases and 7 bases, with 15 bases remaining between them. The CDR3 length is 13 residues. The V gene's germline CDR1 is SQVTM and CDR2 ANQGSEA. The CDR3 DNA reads TGCAGCGTTGACCCCAGGGGGGGACTGACCCAGTACTTC. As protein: CSVDPRGGLTQYF.

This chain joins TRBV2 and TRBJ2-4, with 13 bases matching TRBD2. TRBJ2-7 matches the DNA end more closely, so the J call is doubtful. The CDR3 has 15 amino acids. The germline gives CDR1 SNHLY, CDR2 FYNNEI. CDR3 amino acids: CASIRLAGGSHEQYF. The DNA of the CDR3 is TGTGCCAGCATTAGACTAGCGGGAGGAAGCCACGAGCAGTACTTC.

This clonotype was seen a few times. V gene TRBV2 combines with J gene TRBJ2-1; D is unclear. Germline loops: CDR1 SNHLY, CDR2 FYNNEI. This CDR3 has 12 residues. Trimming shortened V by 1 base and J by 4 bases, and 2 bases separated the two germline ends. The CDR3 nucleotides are TGTGCCAGCAGTGAAGATTACAATGAGCAGTTCTTC. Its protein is CASSEDYNEQFF. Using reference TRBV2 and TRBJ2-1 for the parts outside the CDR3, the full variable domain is EPEVTQTPSHQVTQMGQEVILRCVPISNHLYFYWYRQILGQKVEFLVSFYNNEISEKSEIFDDQFSVERPDGSNFTLKIRSTKLEDSAMYFCASSEDYNEQFFGPGTRLTVL.

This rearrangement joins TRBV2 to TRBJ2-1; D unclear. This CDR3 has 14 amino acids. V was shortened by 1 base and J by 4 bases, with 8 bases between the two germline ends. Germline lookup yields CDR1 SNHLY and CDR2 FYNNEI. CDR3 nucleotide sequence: TGTGCCAGCAGTGAAGTCACCCTTTACAATGAGCAGTTCTTC. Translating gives CASSEVTLYNEQFF.

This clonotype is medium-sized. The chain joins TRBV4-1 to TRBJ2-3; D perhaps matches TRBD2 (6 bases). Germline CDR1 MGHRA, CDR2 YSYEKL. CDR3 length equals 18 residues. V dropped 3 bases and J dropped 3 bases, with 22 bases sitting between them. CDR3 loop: CASSQTASGGIETDTQYF. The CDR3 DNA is TGCGCCAGCAGCCAGACAGCTTCTGGAGGGATTGAGACAGATACGCAGTATTTT.

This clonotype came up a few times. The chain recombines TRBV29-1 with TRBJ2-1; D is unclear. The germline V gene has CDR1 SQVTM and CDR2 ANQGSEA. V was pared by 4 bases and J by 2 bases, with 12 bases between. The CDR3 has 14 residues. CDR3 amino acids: CSVGVQRAYNEQFF. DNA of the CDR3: TGCAGCGTTGGGGTACAGAGAGCCTACAATGAGCAGTTCTTC.

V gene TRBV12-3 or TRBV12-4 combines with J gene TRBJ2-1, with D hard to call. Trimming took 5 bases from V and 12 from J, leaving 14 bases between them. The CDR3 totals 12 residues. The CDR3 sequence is CASSIRSSGQFF. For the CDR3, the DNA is TGTGCCAGCAGTATAAGAAGCAGTGGGCAGTTCTTC.

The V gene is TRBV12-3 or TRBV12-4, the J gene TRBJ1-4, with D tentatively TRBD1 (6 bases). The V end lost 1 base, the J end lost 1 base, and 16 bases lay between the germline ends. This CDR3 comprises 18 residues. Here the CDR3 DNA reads TGTGCCAGCAGTTTAGGGGCAGGGGTCCTAGGAACTAATGAAAAACTGTTTTTT. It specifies CASSLGAGVLGTNEKLFF.

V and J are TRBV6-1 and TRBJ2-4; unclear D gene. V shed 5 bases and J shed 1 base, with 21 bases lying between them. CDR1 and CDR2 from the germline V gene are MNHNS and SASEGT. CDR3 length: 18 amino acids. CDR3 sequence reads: CASSPLTSYAAAKNIQYF. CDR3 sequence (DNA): TGTGCCAGCAGTCCATTAACGTCCTATGCCGCTGCCAAAAACATTCAGTACTTC.